Each of the 12 T cell receptor beta chains below was sequenced from the same sample in a study of CD8+CD57+ T cells in acquired aplastic anemia. Genomic DNA, the template, was used for profiling of the TCR beta VDJ and CDR3. MiXCR was run by TCRdb on the reads, yielding one entry per CDR3 protein. The sample holds approximately 200,000 distinct CDR3 sequences; around half are singletons and the top ten take about a sixth. The sequencing sample was made of sorted CD4+, CD8+, or CD8+CD57+ T cells (not recorded which) from PBMCs. The source is a human donor in good health, serving as a control.

This chain uses TRBV2 with TRBJ1-1, with 7 bases matching TRBD1. The CDR3 extends over 14 amino acids. Germline V gene data show CDR1 as SNHLY and CDR2 as FYNNEI. The V and J ends lost 7 bases and 1 base, in that order; junction bases with no gene match: 6. This chain's CDR3 is CASIGDRANTEAFF. The CDR3 region has the DNA TGTGCCAGCATTGGGGACAGAGCGAACACTGAAGCTTTCTTT.

The V call is TRBV29-1, the J call TRBJ2-7, with D perhaps matching TRBD2 (5 bases). Germline V lookup: CDR1 SQVTM, CDR2 ANQGSEA. This CDR3 is 13 amino acids long. V shed 7 bases and J shed 4 bases, with 17 bases lying between them. The chain's CDR3 is CSARLTGKYEQYF. The CDR3 nucleotides read TGCAGCGCACGCCTCACCGGGAAATACGAGCAGTACTTC.

Ten or more counts support this clonotype. The chain uses TRBV7-2 and TRBJ1-6; D perhaps matches TRBD1 (6 bases). Trimming took 8 bases from V and 10 from J, leaving 15 bases between them. Per the germline V gene, CDR1 is SGHTA and CDR2 is FQGNSA. The CDR3 is 13 residues long. The CDR3: CASRPGGHSPLHF. The CDR3 DNA follows: TGTGCCAGCCGCCCCGGGGGGCACTCACCCCTCCACTTT. Full variable domain (remainder filled in from reference TRBV7-2 and TRBJ1-6): GAGVSQSPSNKVTEKGKDVELRCDPISGHTALYWYRQSLGQGLEFLIYFQGNSAPDKSGLPSDRFSAERTGGSVSTLTIQRTQQEDSAVYLCASRPGGHSPLHFGNGTRLTVT.

The chain carries TRBV7-3 and TRBJ1-2; no reliable D call. The CDR3 length is 12 residues. Germline assignment: CDR1 SGHTA and CDR2 FQGTGA. Deletions cut 0 bases from V and 7 bases from J, with 6 bases between. CDR3 nucleotides: TGTGCCAGCAGCTTAACACCAGGTGGCTACACCTTC. It encodes CASSLTPGGYTF.

The chain couples TRBV25-1 to TRBJ1-2; no definite D call. V lost 7 bases and J lost 2, with 11 bases in between. From germline, CDR1 is MGHDK and CDR2 SYGVNS. This CDR3 comprises 13 residues. CDR3 coding DNA: TGTGCCAGCATTGATACGGGGAACTATGGCTACACCTTC. Translation: CASIDTGNYGYTF.

The V call is TRBV2, the J call TRBJ1-6; D not certain. The V gene's germline CDR1 is SNHLY and CDR2 FYNNEI. The CDR3 loop spans 15 amino acids. The V end was cut by 4 bases, the J end by 9 bases, with 16 bases between. The CDR3 is CASSARSRGSSPLHF. CDR3 in DNA: TGTGCCAGCAGTGCACGGTCCCGCGGCTCTTCACCCCTCCACTTT.

A remark on this clonotype: Possible read error: a much larger clone is one base away. The chain employs TRBV28 and TRBJ1-5, with D unresolved. Germline V gene data show CDR1 as MDHEN and CDR2 as SYDVKM. The CDR3 totals 13 residues. V was clipped by 6 bases and J by 6 bases, with 12 bases between them. The CDR3 region is CASSLTPTQPQHF. In DNA, the CDR3 is TGTGCCAGCAGCCTAACCCCAACTCAGCCCCAGCATTTT.

Only a few counts were recorded for this clonotype. This chain links TRBV12-3 or TRBV12-4 with TRBJ1-3; tentative D call: TRBD1 (6 bases). V lost 3 bases and J 0 bases, leaving 9 bases between the germline ends. The CDR3 covers 15 residues. This chain's CDR3 is CASSLGQVSGNTIYF. CDR3 nucleotide sequence: TGTGCCAGCAGTTTGGGACAAGTCTCTGGAAACACCATATATTTT.

This clonotype was counted at least ten times. The chain combines TRBV6-2 or TRBV6-3 with TRBJ1-6; 7 bases line up with TRBD1. The junction had 8 bases not matched to a gene; V was cut back by 4 bases and J by 11 bases. Germline CDR1 MNHEY, CDR2 SVGEGT. CDR3 length equals 14 residues. The CDR3 spells CASSWGQPLPPLHF. CDR3 coding DNA: TGTGCCAGCAGTTGGGGACAGCCCTTGCCACCCCTCCACTTT.

This clonotype was seen ten or more times. The chain employs TRBV24-1 and TRBJ2-7; 9 nucleotides agree with TRBD1. Germline assignment: CDR1 KGHDR and CDR2 SFDVKD. The CDR3 contains 15 residues. Germline trimming cut 3 bases from V and 4 bases from J; bases unmatched to any gene: 6. The CDR3 nucleotides read TGTGCCACCAGTGATCGGGGACAGGGAAGATACGAGCAGTACTTC. The encoded protein is CATSDRGQGRYEQYF.

Points on this clonotype: Possible read error: a much larger clone is one base away. The V and J genes are TRBV11-3 and TRBJ2-3; 10 bases are shared with TRBD1. With V trimmed by 5 bases and J by 2 bases, 4 bases remained unmatched. The CDR3 covers 15 residues. Germline CDR1 is SGHNT and CDR2 is YENEEA. The CDR3 loop reads CASSPGQGYTDTQYF. CDR3 bases: TGTGCCAGCAGCCCGGGACAGGGGTACACAGATACGCAGTATTTT.

This clonotype was seen a few times. This may come from a read error, since a much larger clone is one base off. The rearrangement links TRBV6-1 to TRBJ2-1, with D uncertain. In germline, CDR1 is MNHNS, CDR2 SASEGT. This CDR3 is 13 amino acids long. Here the CDR3 reads CTSSHVSYNEQFF. DNA for the CDR3: TGTACCAGCAGTCATGTCTCCTACAATGAGCAGTTCTTC.